Below are 2 T cell receptor beta chains sequenced from a single sample in a study of cytomegalovirus exposure and HLA in healthy donors. In the PCR, 60 Vbeta and 13 Jbeta primers were used. The data were produced by immunoSEQ multiplex PCR, yet TCRdb's version contains in-frame clones alone and is incomplete. Of 150,000 or so clones in the sample, around 75% were seen once. Sequenced input: PBMCs. The receptors stem from a woman between 40 and 55 years old in good health and CMV-seropositive.

This sequence joins TRBV11-3 and TRBJ2-1; 11 bases align to TRBD1. The CDR3 consists of 16 residues. V dropped 3 bases and J dropped 10; count of bases not matched to a gene: 11. Germline-derived CDR1 and CDR2 are SGHNT and YENEEA. The CDR3 loop is CASSFSGQGVQGEQFF. The CDR3 DNA reads as TGTGCCAGCAGCTTTTCGGGACAGGGGGTACAGGGAGAGCAGTTCTTC.

This clone was observed a single time. The chain uses TRBV19 and TRBJ2-3, with 7 positions matching TRBD1. V was pared by 5 bases and J by 1 base, with 9 bases of the junction left unmatched. The CDR3 totals 16 residues. Germline V lookup: CDR1 LNHDA, CDR2 SQIVND (reference sequence). In DNA form, the CDR3 reads TGTGCCAGTAGTCCTCGACAGGGATCGGGCACAGATACGCAGTATTTT. Its translation: CASSPRQGSGTDTQYF.